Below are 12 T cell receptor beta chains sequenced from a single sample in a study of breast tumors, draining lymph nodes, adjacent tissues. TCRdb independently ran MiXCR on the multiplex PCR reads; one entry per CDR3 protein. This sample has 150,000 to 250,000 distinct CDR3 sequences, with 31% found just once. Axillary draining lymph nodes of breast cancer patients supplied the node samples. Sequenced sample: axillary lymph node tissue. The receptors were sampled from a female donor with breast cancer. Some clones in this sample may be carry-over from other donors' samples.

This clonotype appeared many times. The CDR3, as DNA: TGTGCCAGCTCACAGCTGGTCGGAGGAGAGACCCAGTACTTC. This encodes CASSQLVGGETQYF. V usage is TRBV18 and J usage is TRBJ2-5; D possibly corresponds to TRBD2 (5 bases). Germline V gene lookup returns CDR1 KGHSH and CDR2 LQKENI. This CDR3 contains 14 residues. V lost 4 bases to trimming and J lost 4 bases, with 13 bases between them. Looking up the rest from reference TRBV18 and TRBJ2-5 gives the full variable domain: NAGVMQNPRHLVRRRGQEARLRCSPMKGHSHVYWYRQLPEEGLKFMVYLQKENIIDESGMPKERFSAEFPKEGPSILRIQQVVRGDSAAYFCASSQLVGGETQYFGPGTRLLVL.

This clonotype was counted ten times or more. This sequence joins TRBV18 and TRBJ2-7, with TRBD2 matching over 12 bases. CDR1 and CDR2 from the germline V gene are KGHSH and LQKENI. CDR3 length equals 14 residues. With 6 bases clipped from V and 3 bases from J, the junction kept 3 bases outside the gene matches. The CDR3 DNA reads TGTGCCAGCTCGCGGACTAGCGGGAACTACGAGCAGTACTTC. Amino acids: CASSRTSGNYEQYF.

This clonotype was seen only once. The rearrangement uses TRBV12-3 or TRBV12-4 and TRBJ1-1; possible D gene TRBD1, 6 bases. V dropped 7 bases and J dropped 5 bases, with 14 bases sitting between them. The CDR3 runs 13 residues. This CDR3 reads CASNTRGLTEAFF. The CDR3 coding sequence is TGTGCCAGCAACACCAGGGGATTGACTGAAGCTTTCTTT.

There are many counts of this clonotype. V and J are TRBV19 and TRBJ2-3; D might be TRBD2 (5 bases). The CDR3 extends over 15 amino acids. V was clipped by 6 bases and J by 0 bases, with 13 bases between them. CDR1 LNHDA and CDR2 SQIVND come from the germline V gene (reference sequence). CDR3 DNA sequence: TGTGCCAGTAGCCGGGGTCTATCTAGCACAGATACGCAGTATTTT. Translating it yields CASSRGLSSTDTQYF.

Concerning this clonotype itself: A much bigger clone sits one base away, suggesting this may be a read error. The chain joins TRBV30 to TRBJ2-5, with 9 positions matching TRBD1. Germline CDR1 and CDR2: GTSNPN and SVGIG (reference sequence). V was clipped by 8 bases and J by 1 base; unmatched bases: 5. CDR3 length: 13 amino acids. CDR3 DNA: TGTGCCCCCACAGGGGGCAGCCAAGAGACCCAGTACTTC. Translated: CAPTGGSQETQYF.

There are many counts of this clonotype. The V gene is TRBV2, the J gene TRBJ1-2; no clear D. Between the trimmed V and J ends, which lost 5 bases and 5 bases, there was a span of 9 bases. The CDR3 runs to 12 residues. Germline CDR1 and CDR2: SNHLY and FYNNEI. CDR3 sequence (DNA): TGTGCCAGCAGTTCCGACGGGTATGGCTACACCTTC. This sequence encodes CASSSDGYGYTF.

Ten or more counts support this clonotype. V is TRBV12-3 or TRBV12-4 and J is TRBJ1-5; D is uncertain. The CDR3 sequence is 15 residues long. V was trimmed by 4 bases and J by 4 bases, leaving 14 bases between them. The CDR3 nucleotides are TGTGCCAGCAGTTCTATCGGTCGCGCTAATCAGCCCCAGCATTTT. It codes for CASSSIGRANQPQHF.

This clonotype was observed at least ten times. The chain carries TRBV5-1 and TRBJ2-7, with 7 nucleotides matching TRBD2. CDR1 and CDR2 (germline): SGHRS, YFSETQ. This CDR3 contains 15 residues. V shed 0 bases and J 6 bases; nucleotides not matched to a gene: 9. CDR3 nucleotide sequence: TGCGCCAGCAGCTTGGATGGCGGGAGCGTCCGCGAGCAGTACTTC. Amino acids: CASSLDGGSVREQYF.

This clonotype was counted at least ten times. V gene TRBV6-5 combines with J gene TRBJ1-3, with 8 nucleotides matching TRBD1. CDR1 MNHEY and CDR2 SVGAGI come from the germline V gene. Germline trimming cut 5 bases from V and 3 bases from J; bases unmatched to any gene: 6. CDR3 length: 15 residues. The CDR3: CASSRDRFFGNTIYF. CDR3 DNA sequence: TGTGCCAGCAGTCGGGACAGGTTTTTTGGAAACACCATATATTTT.

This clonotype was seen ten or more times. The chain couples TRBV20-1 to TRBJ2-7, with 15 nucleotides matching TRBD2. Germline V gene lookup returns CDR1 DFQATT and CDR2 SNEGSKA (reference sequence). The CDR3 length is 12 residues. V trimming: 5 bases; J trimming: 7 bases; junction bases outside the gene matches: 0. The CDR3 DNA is TGCAGTGCTGGGACTAGCGGGAGGGAGCAGTACTTC. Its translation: CSAGTSGREQYF.

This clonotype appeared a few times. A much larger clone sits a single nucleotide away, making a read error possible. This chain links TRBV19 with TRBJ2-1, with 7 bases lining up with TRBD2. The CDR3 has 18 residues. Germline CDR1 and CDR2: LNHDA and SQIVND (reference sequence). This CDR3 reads CASSISLDAQGLYNEPFF. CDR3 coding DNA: TGTGCCAGTAGTATTTCGTTGGACGCTCAGGGACTATACAATGAGCCGTTCTTC.

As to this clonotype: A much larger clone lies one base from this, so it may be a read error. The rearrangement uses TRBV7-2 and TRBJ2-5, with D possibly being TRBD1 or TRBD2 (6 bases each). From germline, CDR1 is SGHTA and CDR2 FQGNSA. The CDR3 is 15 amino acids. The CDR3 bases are TGTGCCGGCAGCTATACAGGGACTTGGGGAGAGACCCAGCACTTC. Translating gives CAGSYTGTWGETQHF.